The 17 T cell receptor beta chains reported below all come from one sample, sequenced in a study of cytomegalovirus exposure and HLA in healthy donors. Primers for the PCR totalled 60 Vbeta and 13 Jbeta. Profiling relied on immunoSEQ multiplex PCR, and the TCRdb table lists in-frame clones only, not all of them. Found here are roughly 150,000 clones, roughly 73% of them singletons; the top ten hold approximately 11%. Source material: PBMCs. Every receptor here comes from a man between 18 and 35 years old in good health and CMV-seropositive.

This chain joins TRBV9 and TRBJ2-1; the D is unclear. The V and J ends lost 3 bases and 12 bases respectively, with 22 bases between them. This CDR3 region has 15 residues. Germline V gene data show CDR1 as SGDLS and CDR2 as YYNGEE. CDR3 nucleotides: TGTGCCAGCAGCGCGAGAGGAGACTCGACTGTTGGGCAGTTCTTC. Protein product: CASSARGDSTVGQFF.

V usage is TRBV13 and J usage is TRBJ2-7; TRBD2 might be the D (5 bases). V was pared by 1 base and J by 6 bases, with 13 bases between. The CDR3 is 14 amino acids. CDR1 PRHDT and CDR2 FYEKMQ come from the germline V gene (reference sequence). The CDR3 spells CASSLEGLASEQYF. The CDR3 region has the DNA TGTGCCAGCAGCTTAGAAGGACTCGCTAGCGAGCAGTACTTC.

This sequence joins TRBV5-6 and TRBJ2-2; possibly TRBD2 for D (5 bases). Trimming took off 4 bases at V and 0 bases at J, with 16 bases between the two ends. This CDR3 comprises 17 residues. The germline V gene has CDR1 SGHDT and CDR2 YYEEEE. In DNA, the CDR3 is TGTGCCAGCAGCAAATATCGGGGTACACCGAACACCGGGGAGCTGTTTTTT. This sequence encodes CASSKYRGTPNTGELFF.

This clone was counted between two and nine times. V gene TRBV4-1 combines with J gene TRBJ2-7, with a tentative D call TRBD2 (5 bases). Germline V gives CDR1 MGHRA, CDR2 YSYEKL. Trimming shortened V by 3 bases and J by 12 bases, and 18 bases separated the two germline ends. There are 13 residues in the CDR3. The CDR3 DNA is TGCGCCAGCAGCCAGGGAGTGTGGGGAAGTGCGTACTTC. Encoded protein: CASSQGVWGSAYF.

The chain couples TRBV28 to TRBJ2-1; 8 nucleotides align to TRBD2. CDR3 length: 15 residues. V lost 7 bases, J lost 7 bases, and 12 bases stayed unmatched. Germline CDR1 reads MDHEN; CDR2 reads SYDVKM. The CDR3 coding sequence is TGTGCCAGCAATCTCGTACCGGGAGGGCGGAATGAGCAGTTCTTC. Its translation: CASNLVPGGRNEQFF.

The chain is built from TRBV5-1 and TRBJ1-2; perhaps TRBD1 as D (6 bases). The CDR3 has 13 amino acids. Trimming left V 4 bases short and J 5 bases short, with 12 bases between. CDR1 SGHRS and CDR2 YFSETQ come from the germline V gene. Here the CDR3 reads CASSADRFYGYTF. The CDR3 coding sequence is TGCGCCAGCAGCGCGGACAGATTTTATGGCTACACCTTC. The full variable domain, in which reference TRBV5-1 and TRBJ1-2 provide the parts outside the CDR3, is KAGVTQTPRYLIKTRGQQVTLSCSPISGHRSVSWYQQTPGQGLQFLFEYFSETQRNKGNFPGRFSGRQFSNSRSEMNVSTLELGDSALYLCASSADRFYGYTFGSGTRLTVV.

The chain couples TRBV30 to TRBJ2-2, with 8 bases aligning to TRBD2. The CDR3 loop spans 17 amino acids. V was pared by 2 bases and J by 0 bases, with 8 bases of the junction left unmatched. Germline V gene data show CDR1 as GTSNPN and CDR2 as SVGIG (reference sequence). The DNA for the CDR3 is TGTGCCTGGAGTCGGGACTCCGGGAGGGCGAACACCGGGGAGCTGTTTTTT. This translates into CAWSRDSGRANTGELFF. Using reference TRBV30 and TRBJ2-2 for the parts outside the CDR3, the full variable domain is SQTIHQWPATLVQPVGSPLSLECTVEGTSNPNLYWYRQAAGRGLQLLFYSVGIGQISSEVPQNLSASRPQDRQFILSSKKLLLSDSGFYLCAWSRDSGRANTGELFFGEGSRLTVL.

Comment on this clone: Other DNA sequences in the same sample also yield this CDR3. The CDR3 sequence: CASSEEAGYEQYF. The CDR3 DNA is TGTGCCAGCAGTGAAGAGGCGGGCTACGAGCAGTACTTC. The chain links TRBV6-1 to TRBJ2-7; tentative D call: TRBD2 (5 bases). V was pared by 1 base and J by 3 bases, with 7 bases between. The CDR3 contains 13 residues. Germline V lookup: CDR1 MNHNS, CDR2 SASEGT.

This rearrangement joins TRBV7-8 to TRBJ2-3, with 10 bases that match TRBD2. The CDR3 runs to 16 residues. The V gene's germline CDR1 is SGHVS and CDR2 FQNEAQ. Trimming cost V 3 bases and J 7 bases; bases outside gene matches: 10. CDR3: CASSFQRGLARNTQYF. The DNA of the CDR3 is TGTGCCAGCAGCTTCCAGAGGGGACTAGCGAGAAATACGCAGTATTTT.

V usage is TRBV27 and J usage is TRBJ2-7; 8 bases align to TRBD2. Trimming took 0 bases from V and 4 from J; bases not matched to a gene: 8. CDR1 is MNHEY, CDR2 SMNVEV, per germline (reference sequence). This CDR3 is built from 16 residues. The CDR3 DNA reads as TGTGCCAGCAGTTTATCCGGGCGGGGGGCAGGGTACGAGCAGTACTTC. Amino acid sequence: CASSLSGRGAGYEQYF.

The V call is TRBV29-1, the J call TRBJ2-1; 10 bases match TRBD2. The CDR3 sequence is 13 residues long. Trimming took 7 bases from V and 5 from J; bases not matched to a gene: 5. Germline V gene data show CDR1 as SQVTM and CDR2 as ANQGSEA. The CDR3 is CSDLAGVNNEQFF. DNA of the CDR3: TGCAGCGATCTAGCGGGAGTAAACAATGAGCAGTTCTTC.

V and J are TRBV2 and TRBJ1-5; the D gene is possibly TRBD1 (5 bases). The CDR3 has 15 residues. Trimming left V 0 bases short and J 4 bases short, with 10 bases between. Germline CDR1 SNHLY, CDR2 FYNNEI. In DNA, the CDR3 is TGTGCCAGCAGTGAAGCGGGGGGTAGGAATCAGCCCCAGCATTTT. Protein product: CASSEAGGRNQPQHF.

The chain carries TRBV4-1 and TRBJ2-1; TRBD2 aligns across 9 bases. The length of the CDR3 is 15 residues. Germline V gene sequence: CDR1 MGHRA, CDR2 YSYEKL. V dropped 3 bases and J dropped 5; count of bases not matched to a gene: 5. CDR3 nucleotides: TGCGCCAGCAGCCATAGCGGGAGTTTGGACAATGAGCAGTTCTTC. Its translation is CASSHSGSLDNEQFF.

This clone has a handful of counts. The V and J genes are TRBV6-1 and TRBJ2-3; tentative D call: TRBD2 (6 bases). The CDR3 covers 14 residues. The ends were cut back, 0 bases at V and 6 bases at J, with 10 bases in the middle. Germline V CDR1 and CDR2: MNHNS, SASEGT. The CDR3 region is CASSEAGGADTQYF. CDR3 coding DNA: TGTGCCAGCAGTGAAGCCGGAGGGGCGGATACGCAGTATTTT.

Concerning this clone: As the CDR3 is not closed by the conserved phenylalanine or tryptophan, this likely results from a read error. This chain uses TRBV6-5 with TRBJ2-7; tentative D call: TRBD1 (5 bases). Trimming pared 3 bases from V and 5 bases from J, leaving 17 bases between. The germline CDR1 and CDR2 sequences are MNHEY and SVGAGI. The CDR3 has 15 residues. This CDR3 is CASSYSGASHDEQYL. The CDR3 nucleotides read TGTGCCAGCAGTTATAGTGGGGCCAGCCACGACGAGCAGTACCTC.

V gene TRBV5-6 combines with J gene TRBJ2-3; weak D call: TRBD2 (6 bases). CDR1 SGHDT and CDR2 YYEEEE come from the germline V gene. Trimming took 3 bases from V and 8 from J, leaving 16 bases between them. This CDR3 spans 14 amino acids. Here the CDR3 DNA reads TGTGCCAGCAGCTCGTTTCCCTCTAGCGCTACGCAGTATTTT. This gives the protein CASSSFPSSATQYF.

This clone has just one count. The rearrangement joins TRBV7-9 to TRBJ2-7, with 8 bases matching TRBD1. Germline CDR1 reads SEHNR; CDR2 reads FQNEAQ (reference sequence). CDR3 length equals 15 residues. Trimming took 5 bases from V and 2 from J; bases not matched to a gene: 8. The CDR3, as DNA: TGTGCCAGCAGCCCAAGGGACAGGCCCACCTACGAGCAGTACTTC. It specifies CASSPRDRPTYEQYF.